This passage covers 2 T cell receptor beta chains from one sample sequenced in a study of CD8 T cells in ankylosing spondylitis. TCRdb passed the 5' RACE reads through MiXCR, listing each CDR3 protein once. The sample contains 230,000 or so distinct CDR3 sequences, 18% of which appear only once. Sequenced input: blood, either unsorted or a sorted T cell fraction (not recorded which). Receptors originate from a male donor with ankylosing spondylitis or in good health (not recorded which).

This clonotype was counted only a few times. The chain couples TRBV3-1 to TRBJ2-1; 8 bases line up with TRBD1. This CDR3 region has 15 residues. The ends lost 2 bases at V and 6 bases at J; junction bases unmatched: 6. Germline CDR1 reads LGHDT; CDR2 reads YNNKEL (reference sequence). The chain's CDR3 is CASSQQGASSNEQFF. In DNA form, the CDR3 reads TGTGCCAGCAGCCAACAGGGGGCCTCGAGCAATGAGCAGTTCTTC.

This chain joins TRBV7-8 and TRBJ2-7; a weak D match, TRBD2 (5 bases). Germline CDR1 is SGHVS and CDR2 is FQNEAQ. V was trimmed by 3 bases and J by 2 bases, leaving 17 bases between them. The CDR3 covers 16 residues. The CDR3 loop is CASSFSPAGATYEQYF. CDR3 DNA sequence: TGTGCCAGCAGCTTTTCCCCTGCGGGTGCTACCTACGAGCAGTACTTC.